This is a list of T cell receptor beta chains from one sample in a study of cytomegalovirus exposure and HLA in healthy donors. Clones were sequenced by immunoSEQ multiplex PCR, and TCRdb holds only the in-frame ones, with some missing. The sample yields about 120,000 clones, roughly 80% seen once. Sequencing was performed on PBMCs. The receptors come from a man younger than 45 in good health and CMV-seronegative. CDR3s include the opening cysteine and the closing phenylalanine or tryptophan. D genes are given only for firm matches. Clone size, where shown, is once, few, many, or a class for clones that have expanded.

clone size	V gene	J gene	D gene	CDR3 protein	CDR3 DNA
-	TRBV2	TRBJ1-3	-	CASRTGSGNTIYF	TGTGCCAGCAGAACGGGCTCTGGAAACACCATATATTTT
-	TRBV12-5	TRBJ2-3	TRBD1	CASGSGQVPWGF	TGTGCTAGTGGTTCGGGACAGGTCCCGTGGGGCTTT
-	TRBV6-6	TRBJ1-6	-	CASGQSSYNSPLHF	TGTGCCAGCGGACAGAGCTCCTATAATTCACCCCTCCACTTT
-	TRBV11-2	TRBJ2-3	-	CASSFVRQAKLSTDTQYF	TGTGCCAGCAGCTTTGTTAGACAGGCCAAACTTAGCACAGATACGCAGTATTTT
-	TRBV13	TRBJ2-7	-	CASSLGATLNEQYF	TGTGCCAGCAGCTTAGGTGCTACCCTTAACGAGCAGTACTTC
-	TRBV15	TRBJ2-5	TRBD2	CATSTGLAGGSYQETQYF	TGTGCCACCAGCACGGGACTAGCGGGGGGGTCGTACCAAGAGACCCAGTACTTC
-	TRBV11-2	TRBJ2-1	-	CASSFRIGGGEQFF	TGTGCCAGCAGCTTTCGAATTGGGGGGGGCGAGCAGTTCTTC
-	TRBV9	TRBJ2-1	-	CASSVEGGAFNEQFF	TGTGCCAGCAGCGTAGAAGGGGGGGCCTTCAATGAGCAGTTCTTC
-	TRBV5-1	TRBJ1-2	TRBD1	CASSDGQGAYGYTF	TGCGCCAGCAGCGACGGACAGGGAGCATATGGCTACACCTTC
-	TRBV28	TRBJ1-5	-	CASNRDNNQPQHF	TGTGCCAGCAATCGAGATAACAATCAGCCCCAGCATTTT
-	TRBV5-6	TRBJ2-7	TRBD1	CASSLDRAYEQYF	TGTGCCAGCAGCTTAGACAGGGCCTACGAGCAGTACTTC
-	TRBV6-1	TRBJ2-7	-	CASSEAQTYEQYF	TGTGCCAGCAGTGAAGCGCAGACCTACGAGCAGTACTTC
-	TRBV2	TRBJ1-5	-	CASSETGKGSNQPQHF	TGTGCCAGCAGTGAAACAGGGAAGGGGAGCAATCAGCCCCAGCATTTT
-	TRBV4-3	TRBJ1-5	TRBD1	CASSQDRQGTQPQHF	TGCGCCAGCAGCCAAGACAGACAGGGAACTCAGCCCCAGCATTTT
-	TRBV6-1	TRBJ2-1	TRBD2	CASSELGLAGGNEQFF	TGTGCCAGCAGTGAACTGGGGCTAGCGGGGGGTAATGAGCAGTTCTTC
-	TRBV30	TRBJ2-1	TRBD2	CAWSPSSGGYDEQFF	TGTGCCTGGAGCCCCTCTAGCGGGGGGTACGATGAGCAGTTCTTC
few	TRBV5-5	TRBJ2-5	-	CASSLGALSETQYF	TGTGCCAGCAGCCTTGGGGCATTATCAGAGACCCAGTACTTC
-	TRBV27	TRBJ2-5	TRBD1	CASRPTGSQETQYF	TGTGCCAGCAGACCGACAGGGTCCCAAGAGACCCAGTACTTC
-	TRBV19	TRBJ2-1	-	CASSIGAGDHEQFF	TGTGCCAGTAGTATAGGTGCAGGGGACCATGAGCAGTTCTTC
-	TRBV6-6	TRBJ2-3	-	CASSYSGGTDTQYF	TGTGCCAGCAGTTACTCGGGGGGTACAGATACGCAGTATTTT
-	TRBV13	TRBJ1-2	TRBD1	CASSQTGNYGYTF	TGTGCCAGCAGCCAGACAGGGAACTATGGCTACACCTTC
-	TRBV5-1	TRBJ2-7	TRBD1	CASSDRYRGTYEQYF	TGCGCCAGCAGCGATAGATACAGGGGAACCTACGAGCAGTACTTC
-	TRBV9	TRBJ2-1	TRBD1	CASTRGQYNEQFF	TGTGCCAGCACTAGGGGACAGTACAATGAGCAGTTCTTC
-	TRBV11-2	TRBJ2-7	-	CASSPLSRRSSYEQYF	TGTGCCAGCAGCCCCCTTTCGAGGAGGTCCTCCTACGAGCAGTACTTC
-	TRBV7-9	TRBJ1-3	-	CASSSPSKERNTIYF	TGTGCCAGCAGCTCACCCTCAAAGGAGCGAAACACCATATATTTT
-	TRBV7-8	TRBJ2-5	-	CASTPFDSLQETQYF	TGTGCCAGCACCCCCTTCGACAGTTTACAAGAGACCCAGTACTTC
-	TRBV6-6	TRBJ1-5	TRBD1	CASRQQGNAGNQPQHF	TGTGCCAGCAGACAACAGGGGAATGCCGGCAATCAGCCCCAGCATTTT
-	TRBV29-1	TRBJ1-1	-	CSVVPRNTEAFF	TGCAGCGTTGTCCCCAGGAACACTGAAGCTTTCTTT
-	TRBV9	TRBJ2-3	-	CASSLPSGAGGTDTQYF	TGTGCCAGCAGCCTACCCTCAGGGGCGGGGGGCACAGATACGCAGTATTTT
-	TRBV4-3	TRBJ1-1	-	CASSQGGRDEAFF	TGCGCCAGCAGCCAAGGAGGTCGGGATGAAGCTTTCTTT
few	TRBV19	TRBJ1-3	-	CASSMLSGNTIYF	TGTGCCAGTAGTATGCTATCTGGAAACACCATATATTTT